This T cell receptor beta chain was captured by sequencing in a study of CD8+ T cells in alopecia areata. On this clone: The antigen is not known.

RNA was isolated and reverse transcribed to cDNA, the sequencing template. Repertoires were generated with immunoSEQ multiplex PCR, while TCRdb's copy carries only in-frame clones and drops some. The data hold around 100,000 clones, with around 47% observed a single time. Findings and limits, study-wide: Especially in alopecia totalis/universalis, lesional scalp showed greater clonality than normal scalp did. While patients received tofacitinib, many expanded lesional clones remained present in scalp and blood.

The germline CDR1 and CDR2 sequences are SQVTM and ANQGSEA. J lost 0 bases, V lost 7 bases, and 6 bases had no gene match. The CDR3 consists of 13 residues. As to treatment: oral pan-JAK inhibitor, 5-10 mg twice daily. The TCR comes from a human donor with alopecia areata. Sample: CD8+ T cells sorted from blood, taken at week 24, from a patient treated with tofacitinib. The chain has TRBV29-1 and TRBJ2-7, with 7 positions matching TRBD1. The CDR3 spells CSAMDRYSYEQYF. In DNA form, the CDR3 reads TGCAGCGCCATGGACAGGTACTCCTACGAGCAGTACTTC.